This TCR beta chain was sequenced for a study of blood T cell repertoires in COVID-19. Study-wide background: Whether acute or convalescent, the COVID-19 samples came from the United States, Italy and Spain.

In the authors' workflow: From reference gene primer amplification, estimates of nucleated cell counts were derived. Assay: immunoSEQ multiplex PCR; the TCRdb copy retains only in-frame clones and omits some. Clonal size and the V and J genes are those of that table, whereas D and trimming came from the DNA. The top ten clones hold roughly 11% of a sample with roughly 200,000 clones, roughly 76% of them seen once. The germline gives CDR1 SEHNR, CDR2 FQNEAQ (reference sequence). The CDR3 has 15 residues. The V end was cut by 5 bases, the J end by 4 bases, with 15 bases between. Input material: peripheral blood. This clonotype was sampled from a woman aged 40 to 50 with COVID-19, enrolled during active disease. This chain connects TRBV7-9 to TRBJ2-1; D unclear. CDR3 nucleotides: TGTGCCAGCAGCACACCCCGAGGCTTTTACAATGAGCAGTTCTTC. Amino acids: CASSTPRGFYNEQFF.